Each of the 27 T cell receptor beta chains below was sequenced from the same sample in a study of regulatory dendritic cells for organ transplantation (dated by TCRdb to about 2017). No antigen has been identified for these receptors. Sorted T cell subsets were CFSE-labeled and co-cultured for five to six days with allogeneic regulatory or mature dendritic cells at a 1:10 DC:T ratio. The library was prepared using the immunoSEQ multiplex PCR assay. In its TCRdb copy, this immuneACCESS table keeps in-frame sequences only and misses some clones. Where compared with another copy, unresolved V genes explain less than half of these, and the others have no known cause. Present in this sample are around 20,000 clones, 80% to 90% of which were seen just once. The ten largest clones take up about 0.68% of the sample. The sample was naive CD4+ T cells from blood cultured with regulatory dendritic cells. The cell subset or site label on this specimen signifies: CD45RA+ naive T cells. Source of these receptors: a human donor in good health.

This chain connects TRBV19 to TRBJ1-4; D might be TRBD1 (6 bases). Between the trimmed V and J ends, which lost 3 bases and 11 bases, there was a span of 16 bases. The CDR3 extends over 14 amino acids. Germline-derived CDR1 and CDR2 are LNHDA and SQIVND (reference sequence). The CDR3 here is CASSMDTGKGKLFF. As DNA, the CDR3 is TGTGCCAGTAGTATGGACACAGGGAAGGGCAAACTGTTTTTT.

The gene calls are TRBV28 and TRBJ1-2; D gene unclear. The germline V and J ends were trimmed by 6 bases and 5 bases, with 13 bases remaining between them. This CDR3 is built from 13 residues. From germline, CDR1 is MDHEN and CDR2 SYDVKM. The CDR3 nucleotides read TGTGCCAGCAGCCCCTCAATATCTTATGGCTACACCTTC. Its translation: CASSPSISYGYTF.

This chain connects TRBV19 to TRBJ1-2; 10 bases match TRBD1. The CDR3 consists of 17 residues. V trimming: 7 bases; J trimming: 6 bases; junction bases outside the gene matches: 17. Per the germline V gene, CDR1 is LNHDA and CDR2 is SQIVND (reference sequence). For the CDR3, the DNA is TGTGCCAGTAACAGTATTTTCTCCTTAGGACAGGGGGATGGCTACACCTTC. Protein sequence: CASNSIFSLGQGDGYTF.

The chain carries TRBV7-6 and TRBJ1-3; the D gene is possibly TRBD1 (6 bases). Deletions cut 3 bases from V and 0 bases from J, with 15 bases between. In germline, CDR1 is SGHVS, CDR2 FNYEAQ. The CDR3 runs 17 residues. The CDR3, as DNA: TGTGCCAGCAGCTTGACAGGCGGTCTTTTCTCTGGAAACACCATATATTTT. Translated: CASSLTGGLFSGNTIYF.

CDR3 residues: CASSWGTRGSTDTQYF. CDR3 DNA sequence: TGTGCCAGCAGCTGGGGGACTAGGGGGTCCACAGATACGCAGTATTTT. J is TRBJ2-3 and V is TRBV7-2; TRBD2 agrees at 8 bases. The CDR3 has 16 amino acids. V shed 4 bases and J 2 bases; nucleotides not matched to a gene: 8. Per the germline V gene, CDR1 is SGHTA and CDR2 is FQGNSA.

This chain connects TRBV19 to TRBJ1-5; D is uncertain. Looked up from germline, CDR1 is LNHDA and CDR2 is SQIVND (reference sequence). There are 14 residues in the CDR3. V shed 11 bases and J shed 4 bases, with 18 bases lying between them. The CDR3 spells CAATPTRVNQPQHF. CDR3 in DNA: TGTGCCGCCACCCCGACCCGGGTTAATCAGCCCCAGCATTTT.

The chain combines TRBV4-3 with TRBJ2-1; the D gene is possibly TRBD1 (6 bases). Trimming stripped 3 bases from V and 10 bases from J, with 16 bases between. The germline CDR1 and CDR2 sequences are LGHNA and YSLEER. The CDR3 is 14 residues long. The CDR3 sequence is CASSHTTGSHEQFF. The CDR3 DNA is TGCGCCAGCAGCCACACAACAGGGTCCCACGAGCAGTTCTTC.

The chain employs TRBV9 and TRBJ2-7, with TRBD2 identical over 8 bases. The V gene's germline CDR1 is SGDLS and CDR2 YYNGEE. Trimming took 3 bases from V and 6 from J; bases not matched to a gene: 5. The length of the CDR3 is 13 residues. Here the CDR3 DNA reads TGTGCCAGCAGCGCCGGGACTAGTCTCGAGCAGTACTTC. Translating gives CASSAGTSLEQYF.

The V and J genes are TRBV7-2 and TRBJ2-7; D may be TRBD1 or TRBD2 (6 bases each). The CDR3 loop spans 14 amino acids. In germline, CDR1 is SGHTA, CDR2 FQGNSA. V lost 0 bases, J lost 7 bases, and 13 bases lay in between. The CDR3 nucleotides read TGTGCCAGCAGCTTAGCGGGGGGCCATCGGGAGCAGTACTTC. Translating gives CASSLAGGHREQYF.

This sequence joins TRBV27 and TRBJ1-4; no firm D call. This CDR3 contains 12 residues. The germline CDR1 and CDR2 sequences are MNHEY and SMNVEV (reference sequence). Trimming stripped 9 bases from V and 4 bases from J, with 9 bases between. The CDR3 DNA is TGTGCCAGTGGGGTGGGTAATGAAAAACTGTTTTTT. It specifies CASGVGNEKLFF.

This clone was seen more than once but under ten times. The chain combines TRBV20-1 with TRBJ2-3; D unresolved. Germline V gives CDR1 DFQATT, CDR2 SNEGSKA (reference sequence). The length of the CDR3 is 11 residues. The germline V and J ends were trimmed by 3 bases and 6 bases, with 7 bases remaining between them. The CDR3 region is CSASKPDTQYF. The CDR3 DNA is TGCAGTGCTAGTAAGCCGGATACGCAGTATTTT.

As DNA, the CDR3 is TGTGCCAGTGACATTCGGAATCAGCCCCAGCATTTT. It is translated as CASDIRNQPQHF. This rearrangement joins TRBV6-1 to TRBJ1-5, with D hard to call. V was pared by 9 bases and J by 4 bases, with 10 bases between. The V gene's germline CDR1 is MNHNS and CDR2 SASEGT. This CDR3 is 12 amino acids long.

The chain uses TRBV2 and TRBJ1-5; no clear D gene. CDR1 and CDR2 (germline): SNHLY, FYNNEI. V was pared by 3 bases and J by 7 bases, with 13 bases between. The CDR3 consists of 14 residues. The CDR3 sequence is CASSDQFQEQPQHF. CDR3 sequence (DNA): TGTGCCAGCAGTGATCAATTTCAAGAGCAGCCCCAGCATTTT.

The V and J genes are TRBV6-5 and TRBJ2-5, with D possibly called TRBD1 or TRBD2 (5 bases each). Trimming took off 1 base at V and 9 bases at J, with 15 bases between the two ends. The length of the CDR3 is 14 residues. Looked up from germline, CDR1 is MNHEY and CDR2 is SVGAGI. CDR3 in amino acids: CASSYYSRGEAQYF. In DNA, the CDR3 is TGTGCCAGCAGTTACTACTCCCGGGGCGAGGCCCAGTACTTC.

The table lists this clone with a count of one. This chain joins TRBV18 and TRBJ2-1; perhaps TRBD2 as D (6 bases). V shed 0 bases and J shed 7 bases, with 10 bases lying between them. In germline, CDR1 is KGHSH, CDR2 LQKENI. There are 14 residues in the CDR3. In nucleotides, the CDR3 is TGTGCCAGCTCACCACCCCCAGCGGGTAATGAGCAGTTCTTC. It encodes CASSPPPAGNEQFF.

J is TRBJ2-7 and V is TRBV7-9; D unclear. The CDR3 is 11 residues long. V was cut by 5 bases and J by 2 bases, with 4 bases left in between. The V gene's germline CDR1 is SEHNR and CDR2 FQNEAQ (reference sequence). This CDR3 is CASSLTYEQYF. CDR3 nucleotide sequence: TGTGCCAGCAGCCTAACCTACGAGCAGTACTTC. Together with reference TRBV7-9 and TRBJ2-7, the CDR3 gives the full variable domain: DTGVSQNPRHKITKRGQNVTFRCDPISEHNRLYWYRQTLGQGPEFLTYFQNEAQLEKSRLLSDRFSAERPKGSFSTLEIQRTEQGDSAMYLCASSLTYEQYFGPGTRLTVT.

This rearrangement joins TRBV7-2 to TRBJ2-3, with 9 bases aligning to TRBD1. There are 15 residues in the CDR3. Trimming at V came to 0 bases and at J to 4 bases, leaving 2 bases not matched to a gene. Germline assignment: CDR1 SGHTA and CDR2 FQGNSA. CDR3 sequence: CASSLAGDRADTQYF. In nucleotides, the CDR3 is TGTGCCAGCAGCTTAGCTGGGGACAGGGCAGATACGCAGTATTTT.

This clone has more than one count but fewer than ten. The chain couples TRBV6-1 to TRBJ1-5; TRBD1 matches 7 bases. Germline V gives CDR1 MNHNS, CDR2 SASEGT. V shed 8 bases, J shed 0 bases, and the junction held 4 bases outside the gene matches. CDR3 length: 14 amino acids. The CDR3 region has the DNA TGTGCCAGCTTGGGACAGTATAGCAATCAGCCCCAGCATTTT. This codes for CASLGQYSNQPQHF.

The J gene is TRBJ1-5, the V gene TRBV2; unclear D gene. The CDR3 is 13 residues long. V lost 6 bases to trimming and J lost 1 base, with 7 bases between them. CDR1 and CDR2 from the germline V gene are SNHLY and FYNNEI. This CDR3 reads CASSLDSNQPQHF. The DNA of the CDR3 is TGTGCCAGCAGCCTGGACAGCAATCAGCCCCAGCATTTT.

This chain joins TRBV19 and TRBJ2-2, with 9 bases lining up with TRBD1. The ends lost 3 bases at V and 8 bases at J; junction bases unmatched: 7. Germline V lookup: CDR1 LNHDA, CDR2 SQIVND (reference sequence). The length of the CDR3 is 15 residues. CDR3 amino acids: CASSIRDRDSGELFF. DNA of the CDR3: TGTGCCAGTAGTATCCGGGACAGGGATTCGGGGGAGCTGTTTTTT.

The genes are TRBV7-2 and TRBJ2-3; 8 nucleotides line up with TRBD2. V lost 6 bases to trimming and J lost 1 base; unmatched junction nucleotides: 6. The CDR3 extends over 15 amino acids. CDR1 is SGHTA, CDR2 FQGNSA, per germline. DNA for the CDR3: TGTGCCAGCAGATCGGGGGGGCCGGGCACAGATACGCAGTATTTT. Translating it yields CASRSGGPGTDTQYF.

This clone turned up a few times. V is TRBV19 and J is TRBJ1-4; D gene ambiguous. Trimming shortened V by 7 bases and J by 8 bases, and 20 bases separated the two germline ends. The germline CDR1 and CDR2 sequences are LNHDA and SQIVND (reference sequence). The CDR3 is 15 residues long. CDR3 amino acids: CASNRQTRTGEKLFF. In DNA, the CDR3 is TGTGCCAGTAACCGGCAGACTAGAACTGGGGAAAAACTGTTTTTT.

V gene TRBV6-6 combines with J gene TRBJ1-1; the D gene is possibly TRBD1 (5 bases). V shed 2 bases and J shed 1 base, with 14 bases lying between them. CDR3 size: 16 residues. Germline CDR1 MNHNY, CDR2 SVGAGI (reference sequence). This chain's CDR3 is CASSYRGERANTEAFF. The CDR3 region has the DNA TGTGCCAGCAGTTACCGAGGGGAAAGAGCGAACACTGAAGCTTTCTTT.

V gene TRBV28 combines with J gene TRBJ2-7, with TRBD1 matching over 7 bases. The CDR3 has 15 residues. V shed 2 bases and J 6 bases; nucleotides not matched to a gene: 10. The germline V gene has CDR1 MDHEN and CDR2 SYDVKM. DNA of the CDR3: TGTGCCAGCAGTTTAATCCGGACAAGGGGGCGCGAGCAGTACTTC. As protein: CASSLIRTRGREQYF.

The chain links TRBV5-4 to TRBJ2-7, with 7 bases aligning to TRBD2. There are 14 residues in the CDR3. Germline V gene data show CDR1 as SGHNT and CDR2 as YYREEE (reference sequence). Unmatched junction bases numbered 9, after V lost 3 bases and J lost 6 bases. The CDR3 reads CASSSPQTSSEQYF. CDR3 nucleotides: TGTGCCAGCAGCTCGCCCCAGACTAGCAGCGAGCAGTACTTC.

The J gene is TRBJ1-5, the V gene TRBV5-6; no definite D call. V was clipped by 4 bases and J by 0 bases, with 5 bases between them. The CDR3 totals 13 residues. Germline V gives CDR1 SGHDT, CDR2 YYEEEE. The CDR3 region is CASSLNSNQPQHF. The CDR3 DNA sequence: TGTGCCAGCAGCCTTAATAGCAATCAGCCCCAGCATTTT. Full variable domain (rest looked up from reference TRBV5-6 and TRBJ1-5): DAGVTQSPTHLIKTRGQQVTLRCSPKSGHDTVSWYQQALGQGPQFIFQYYEEEERQRGNFPDRFSGHQFPNYSSELNVNALLLGDSALYLCASSLNSNQPQHFGDGTRLSIL.

This clone appeared a single time. This chain uses TRBV7-3 with TRBJ1-2; D unresolved. Germline values: CDR1 SGHTA, CDR2 FQGTGA. Trimming removed 3 bases from V and 5 bases from J, with 4 bases in between. This CDR3 comprises 11 residues. In DNA, the CDR3 is TGTGCCAGCAGCTTTGGGTATGGCTACACCTTC. Translation gives CASSFGYGYTF.